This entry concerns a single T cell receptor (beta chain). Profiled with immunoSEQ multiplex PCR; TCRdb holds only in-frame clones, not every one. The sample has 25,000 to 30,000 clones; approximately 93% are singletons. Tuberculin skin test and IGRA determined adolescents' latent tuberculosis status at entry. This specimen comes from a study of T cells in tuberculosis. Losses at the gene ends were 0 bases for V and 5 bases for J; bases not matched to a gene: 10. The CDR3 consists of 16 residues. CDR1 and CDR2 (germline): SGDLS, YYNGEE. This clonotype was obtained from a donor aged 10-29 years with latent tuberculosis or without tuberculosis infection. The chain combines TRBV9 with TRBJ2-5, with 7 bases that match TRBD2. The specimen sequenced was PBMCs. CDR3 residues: CASSVGERGGAETQYF. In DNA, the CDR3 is TGTGCCAGCAGCGTAGGGGAGCGGGGTGGGGCGGAGACCCAGTACTTC.